These T cell receptor beta chains were read from a single sample in a study of cytomegalovirus exposure and HLA in healthy donors. Sequencing used immunoSEQ multiplex PCR; TCRdb keeps in-frame clones, though not all of them. Of under 95,000 clones listed, about 93% are singletons. Input material: PBMCs. The receptor set was obtained from a woman aged 18-29 years in good health and CMV-seronegative. Both conserved end residues are part of each CDR3. Each record gives: J gene, V gene, CDR3 protein.

>TRBJ1-2|TRBV2
CASSVTREGRDGYTF
>TRBJ2-3|TRBV5-4
CASSDLSTDTQYF
>TRBJ1-5|TRBV2
CASSEAEDGQPQHF
>TRBJ2-1|TRBV27
CASSAGLAGVGEQFF
>TRBJ2-7|TRBV11-3
CASSLGRLSYEQYF
>TRBJ2-7|TRBV9
CASSVGLAASYEQYF
>TRBJ2-5|TRBV6-1
CASRGRNRGPETQYF
>TRBJ1-2|TRBV6-1
CASSEAVVLYGYTF
>TRBJ2-1|TRBV5-4
CASSLISGLANEQFF
>TRBJ2-5|TRBV2
CASSEAPPLVQGTQETQYF
>TRBJ2-1|TRBV7-3
CASSLIGANPGFNEQFF
>TRBJ1-5|TRBV5-1
CASSPGGGFQPQHF
>TRBJ2-7|TRBV28
CASTPDRIDYEQYF
>TRBJ2-5|TRBV2
CASSERRGGRDQETQYF
>TRBJ1-2|TRBV30
CAWSSGSRGYTF
>TRBJ1-1|TRBV30
CAWSVRRTEAFF
>TRBJ1-3|TRBV12-1
CASSSGDSGNTIYF
>TRBJ1-2|TRBV28
CASEPGTHYGYTF
>TRBJ1-5|TRBV4-2
CASSQDVQVDQPQHF
>TRBJ2-1|TRBV27
CASSLVAGGLVFF
>TRBJ2-3|TRBV28
CASRNDELPRTDTQYF
>TRBJ2-3|TRBV5-1
CASSIPTGGGTDTQYF
>TRBJ2-1|TRBV27
CASSVRGSYNEQFF
>TRBJ2-7|TRBV4-1
CASSQEGGGAGGGSYEQYF
>TRBJ2-7|TRBV11-3
CASSDRYEQYF
>TRBJ2-2|TRBV9
CASSYGGTNTGELFF
>TRBJ2-1|TRBV19
CASSRTGSGYNEQFF
>TRBJ1-4|TRBV12-5
CASGLHQGGAGEKLFF
>TRBJ2-1|TRBV5-1
CASSLAGGQGALNEQFF
>TRBJ1-3|TRBV30
CAWSPIPTGISGNTIYF
>TRBJ1-2|TRBV19
CASSIAGVGGYTF
>TRBJ1-6|TRBV30
CAWSTNPGSPLHF
>TRBJ2-5|TRBV6-5
CASSAQTGIVETQYF
>TRBJ2-1|TRBV28
CASSTGNEQFF
>TRBJ2-7|TRBV9
CASSVAEGQTYEQYF
>TRBJ2-5|TRBV10-3
CAISLDGETQYF
>TRBJ1-1|TRBV5-1
CASSLAGTGAPNTEAFF
>TRBJ2-7|TRBV5-1
CASSGTGRDSLSYEQYF
>TRBJ2-1|TRBV5-5
CASSFLTTEQFF
>TRBJ2-3|TRBV5-6
CASSFFDTQYF
>TRBJ2-7|TRBV15
CATSIGVSNEQYF
>TRBJ2-7|TRBV11-1
CASSRAGTPAYEQYF
>TRBJ1-3|TRBV30
CAWSRGSISGNTIYF
>TRBJ2-7|TRBV5-4
CASSLRLAASSYEQYF
>TRBJ2-3|TRBV6-1
CASTWREPTDTQYF
>TRBJ2-1|TRBV27
CASSTWTGDNEQFF
>TRBJ2-7|TRBV7-2
CASSLAGDRTAYEQYF
>TRBJ1-1|TRBV5-1
CASSFAGGGSEAFF
>TRBJ2-1|TRBV5-1
CASSLVAGGVYNEQFF
>TRBJ2-3|TRBV2
CASSDLLASDTQYF
>TRBJ2-1|TRBV30
CAWVLSGSYNEQFF
>TRBJ1-1|TRBV7-9
CASRKLTEAFF
>TRBJ2-7|TRBV5-4
CASSPSVGLASYEQYF
>TRBJ2-2|TRBV2
CASSAAGVITGELFF
>TRBJ2-3|TRBV29-1
CSVGLSQGTDTQYF
>TRBJ2-1|TRBV28
CASSSPTSELYNEQFF
>TRBJ2-6|TRBV6-4
CASSAGVSGANVLTF
>TRBJ2-3|TRBV11-1
CASSLAGGADTQYF
>TRBJ1-1|TRBV27
CASSLGQGAVTEAFF
>TRBJ2-1|TRBV10-1
CASSESSGGIDNEQFF